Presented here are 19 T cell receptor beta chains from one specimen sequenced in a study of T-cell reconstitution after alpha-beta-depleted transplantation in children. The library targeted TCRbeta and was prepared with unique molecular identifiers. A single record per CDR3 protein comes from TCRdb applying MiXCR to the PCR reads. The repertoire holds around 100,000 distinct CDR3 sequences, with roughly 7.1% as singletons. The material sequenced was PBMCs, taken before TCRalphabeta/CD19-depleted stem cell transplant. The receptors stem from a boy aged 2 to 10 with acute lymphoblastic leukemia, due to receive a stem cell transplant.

This CDR3 is CASSLAGARQPQHF. CDR3 bases: TGTGCCAGCAGCTTAGCGGGGGCAAGACAGCCCCAGCATTTT. The chain recombines TRBV7-2 with TRBJ1-5; D possibly corresponds to TRBD1 (6 bases). From germline, CDR1 is SGHTA and CDR2 FQGNSA. The ends were cut back, 0 bases at V and 7 bases at J, with 10 bases in the middle. The CDR3 totals 14 residues. The full variable domain, rest sourced from reference TRBV7-2 and TRBJ1-5, is GAGVSQSPSNKVTEKGKDVELRCDPISGHTALYWYRQSLGQGLEFLIYFQGNSAPDKSGLPSDRFSAERTGGSVSTLTIQRTQQEDSAVYLCASSLAGARQPQHFGDGTRLSIL.

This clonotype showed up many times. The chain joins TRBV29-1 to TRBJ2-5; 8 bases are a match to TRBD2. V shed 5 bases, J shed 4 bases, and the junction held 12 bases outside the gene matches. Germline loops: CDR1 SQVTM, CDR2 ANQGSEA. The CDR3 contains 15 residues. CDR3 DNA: TGCAGCGTTAGGGGAAACGGGGGGGCCGGAGAGACCCAGTACTTC. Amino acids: CSVRGNGGAGETQYF.

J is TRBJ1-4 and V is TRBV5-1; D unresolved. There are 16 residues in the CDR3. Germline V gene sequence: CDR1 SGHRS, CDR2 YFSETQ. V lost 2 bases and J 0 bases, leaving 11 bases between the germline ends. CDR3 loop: CASSFALGATNEKLFF. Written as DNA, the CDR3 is TGCGCCAGCAGCTTCGCATTGGGAGCAACTAATGAAAAACTGTTTTTT.

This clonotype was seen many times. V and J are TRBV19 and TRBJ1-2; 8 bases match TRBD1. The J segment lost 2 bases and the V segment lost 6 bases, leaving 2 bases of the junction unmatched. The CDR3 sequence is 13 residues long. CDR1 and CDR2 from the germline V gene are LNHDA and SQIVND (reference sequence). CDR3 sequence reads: CASRTGVNYGYTF. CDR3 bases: TGTGCCAGTAGGACAGGGGTCAACTATGGCTACACCTTC.

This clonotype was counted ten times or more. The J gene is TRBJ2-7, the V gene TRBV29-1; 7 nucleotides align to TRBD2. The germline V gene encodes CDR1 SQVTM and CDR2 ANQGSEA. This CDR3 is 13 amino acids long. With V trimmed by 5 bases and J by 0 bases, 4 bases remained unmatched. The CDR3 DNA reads TGCAGCGTTTTGAGCGGGGACTCCTACGAGCAGTACTTC. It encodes CSVLSGDSYEQYF.

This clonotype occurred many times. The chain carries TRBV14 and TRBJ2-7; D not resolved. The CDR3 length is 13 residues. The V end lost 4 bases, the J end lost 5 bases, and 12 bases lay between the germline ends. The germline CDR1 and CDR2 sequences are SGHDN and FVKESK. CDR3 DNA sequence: TGTGCCAGCAGCCTAGGAACGGCAGACGAGCAGTACTTC. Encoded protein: CASSLGTADEQYF.

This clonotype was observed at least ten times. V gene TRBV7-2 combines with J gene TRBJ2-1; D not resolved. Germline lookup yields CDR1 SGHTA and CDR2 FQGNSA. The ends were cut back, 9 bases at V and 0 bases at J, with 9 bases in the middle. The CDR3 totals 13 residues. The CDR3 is CASSNPSYNEQFF. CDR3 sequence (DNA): TGTGCCAGTAGTAACCCCTCCTACAATGAGCAGTTCTTC.

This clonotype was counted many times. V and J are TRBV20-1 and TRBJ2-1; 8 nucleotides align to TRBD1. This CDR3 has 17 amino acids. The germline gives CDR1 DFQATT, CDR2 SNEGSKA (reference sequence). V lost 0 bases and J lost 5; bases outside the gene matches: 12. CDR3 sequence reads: CSARDSDRASYHNEQFF. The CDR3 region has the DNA TGCAGTGCTAGAGATTCGGACAGGGCGTCCTATCACAATGAGCAGTTCTTC.

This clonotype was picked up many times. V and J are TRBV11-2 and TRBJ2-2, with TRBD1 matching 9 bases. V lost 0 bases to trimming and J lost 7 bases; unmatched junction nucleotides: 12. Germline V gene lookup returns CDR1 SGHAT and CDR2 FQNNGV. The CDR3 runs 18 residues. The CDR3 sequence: CASSLEGVGTGIGGELFF. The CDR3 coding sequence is TGTGCCAGCAGCTTAGAGGGGGTCGGGACAGGGATCGGCGGGGAGCTGTTTTTT.

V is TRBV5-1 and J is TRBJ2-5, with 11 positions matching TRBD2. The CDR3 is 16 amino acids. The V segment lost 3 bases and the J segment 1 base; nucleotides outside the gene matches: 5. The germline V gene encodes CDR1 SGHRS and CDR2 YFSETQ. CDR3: CASSWSSGGPQETQYF. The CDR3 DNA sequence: TGCGCCAGCAGCTGGTCTAGCGGGGGGCCCCAAGAGACCCAGTACTTC.

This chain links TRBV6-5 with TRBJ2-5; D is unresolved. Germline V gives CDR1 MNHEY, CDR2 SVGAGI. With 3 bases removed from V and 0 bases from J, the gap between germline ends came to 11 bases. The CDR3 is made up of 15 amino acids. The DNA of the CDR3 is TGTGCCAGCAGTTATTATCAGACATACCAAGAGACCCAGTACTTC. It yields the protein CASSYYQTYQETQYF.

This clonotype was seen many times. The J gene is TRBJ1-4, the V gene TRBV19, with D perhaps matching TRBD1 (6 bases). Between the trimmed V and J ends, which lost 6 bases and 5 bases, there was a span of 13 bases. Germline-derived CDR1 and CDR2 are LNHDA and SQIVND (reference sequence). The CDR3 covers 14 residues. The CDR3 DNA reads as TGTGCCAGTAGGGAACAGGGTGGGAATGAAAAACTGTTTTTT. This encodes CASREQGGNEKLFF.

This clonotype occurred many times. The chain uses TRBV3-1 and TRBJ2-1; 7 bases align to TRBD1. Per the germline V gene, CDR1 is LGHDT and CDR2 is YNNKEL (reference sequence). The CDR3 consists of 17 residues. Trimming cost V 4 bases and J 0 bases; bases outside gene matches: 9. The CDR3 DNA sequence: TGTGCCAGCAGCCCATACAGGGGCCCCAGCTCCTACAATGAGCAGTTCTTC. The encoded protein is CASSPYRGPSSYNEQFF.

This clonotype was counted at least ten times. The CDR3 nucleotides are TGTGCCAGTATCAGGGGGGAATTAAACACTGAAGCTTTCTTT. Its protein product is CASIRGELNTEAFF. The gene calls are TRBV19 and TRBJ1-1, with 7 nucleotides matching TRBD1. V lost 7 bases, J lost 2 bases, and 7 bases stayed unmatched. The CDR3 totals 14 residues. Germline lookup yields CDR1 LNHDA and CDR2 SQIVND (reference sequence).

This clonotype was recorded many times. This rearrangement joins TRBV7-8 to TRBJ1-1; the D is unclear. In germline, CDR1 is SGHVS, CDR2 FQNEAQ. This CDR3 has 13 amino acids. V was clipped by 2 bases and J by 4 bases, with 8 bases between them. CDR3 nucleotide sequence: TGTGCCAGCAGCTTATCAGAAGCCACTGAAGCTTTCTTT. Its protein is CASSLSEATEAFF.

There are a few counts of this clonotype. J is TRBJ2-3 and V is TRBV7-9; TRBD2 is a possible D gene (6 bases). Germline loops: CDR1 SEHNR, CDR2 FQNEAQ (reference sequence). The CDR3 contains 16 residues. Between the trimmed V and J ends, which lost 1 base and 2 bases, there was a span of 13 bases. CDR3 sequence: CASSLGPDYYTDTQYF. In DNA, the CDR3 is TGTGCCAGCAGCTTAGGACCGGACTACTACACAGATACGCAGTATTTT.

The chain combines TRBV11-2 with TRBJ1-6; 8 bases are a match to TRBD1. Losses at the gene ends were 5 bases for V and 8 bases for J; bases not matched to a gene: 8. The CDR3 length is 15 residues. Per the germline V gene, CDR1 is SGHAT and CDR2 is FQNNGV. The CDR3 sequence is CASSPSGTGYSPLHF. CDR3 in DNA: TGTGCCAGCAGCCCCTCCGGGACAGGTTATTCACCCCTCCACTTT.

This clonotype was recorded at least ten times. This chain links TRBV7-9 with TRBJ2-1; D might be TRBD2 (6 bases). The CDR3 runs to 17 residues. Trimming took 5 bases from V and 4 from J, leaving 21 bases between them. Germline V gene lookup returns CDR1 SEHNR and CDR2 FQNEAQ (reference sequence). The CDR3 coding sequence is TGTGCCAGCAGCCCATGGGGTGCGGGAAATAGATACAATGAGCAGTTCTTC. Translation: CASSPWGAGNRYNEQFF. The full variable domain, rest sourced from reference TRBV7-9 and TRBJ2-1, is DTGVSQNPRHKITKRGQNVTFRCDPISEHNRLYWYRQTLGQGPEFLTYFQNEAQLEKSRLLSDRFSAERPKGSFSTLEIQRTEQGDSAMYLCASSPWGAGNRYNEQFFGPGTRLTVL.

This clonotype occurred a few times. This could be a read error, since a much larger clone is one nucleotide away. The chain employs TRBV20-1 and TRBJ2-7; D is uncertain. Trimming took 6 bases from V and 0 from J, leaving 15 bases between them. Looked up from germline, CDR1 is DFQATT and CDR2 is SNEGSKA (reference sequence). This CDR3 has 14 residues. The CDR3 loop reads CSASSLTNSYEQYF. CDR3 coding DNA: TGCAGTGCCTCCTCTCTCACGAACTCCTACGAGCAGTACTTC.